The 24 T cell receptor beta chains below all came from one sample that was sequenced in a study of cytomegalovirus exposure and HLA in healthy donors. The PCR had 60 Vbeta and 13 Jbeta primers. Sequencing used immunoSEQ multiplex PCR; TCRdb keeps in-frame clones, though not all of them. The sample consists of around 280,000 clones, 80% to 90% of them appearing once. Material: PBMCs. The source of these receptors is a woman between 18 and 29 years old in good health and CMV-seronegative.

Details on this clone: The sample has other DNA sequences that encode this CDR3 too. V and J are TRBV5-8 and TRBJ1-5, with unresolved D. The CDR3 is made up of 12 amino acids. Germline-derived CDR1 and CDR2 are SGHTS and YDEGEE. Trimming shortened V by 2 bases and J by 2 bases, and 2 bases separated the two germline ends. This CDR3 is CASSFGNQPQHF. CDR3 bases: TGTGCCAGCAGCTTCGGCAATCAGCCCCAGCATTTT.

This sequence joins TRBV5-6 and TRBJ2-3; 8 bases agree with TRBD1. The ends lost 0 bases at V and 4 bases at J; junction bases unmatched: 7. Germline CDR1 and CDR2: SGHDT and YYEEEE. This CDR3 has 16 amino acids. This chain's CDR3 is CASSLGVTGGPDTQYF. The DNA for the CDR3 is TGTGCCAGCAGCTTGGGTGTTACAGGGGGTCCAGATACGCAGTATTTT.

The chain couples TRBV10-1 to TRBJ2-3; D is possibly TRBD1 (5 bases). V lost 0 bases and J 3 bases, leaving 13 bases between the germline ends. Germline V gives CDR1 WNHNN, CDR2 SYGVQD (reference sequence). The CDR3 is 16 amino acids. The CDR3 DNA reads TGCGCCAGCAGTGAGTCCGCGCAGGGAAAGACAGATACGCAGTATTTT. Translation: CASSESAQGKTDTQYF.

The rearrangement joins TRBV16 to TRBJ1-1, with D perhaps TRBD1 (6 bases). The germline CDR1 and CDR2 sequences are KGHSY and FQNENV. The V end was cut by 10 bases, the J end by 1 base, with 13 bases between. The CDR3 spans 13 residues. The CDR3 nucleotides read TGTGCCACCCTGGACAGTCAGAACACTGAAGCTTTCTTT. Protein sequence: CATLDSQNTEAFF.

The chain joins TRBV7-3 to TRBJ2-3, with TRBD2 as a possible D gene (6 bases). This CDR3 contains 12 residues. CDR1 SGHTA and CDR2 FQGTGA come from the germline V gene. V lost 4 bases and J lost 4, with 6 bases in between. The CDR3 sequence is CASSSSADTQYF. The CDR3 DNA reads TGTGCCAGCAGCTCTAGCGCAGATACGCAGTATTTT.

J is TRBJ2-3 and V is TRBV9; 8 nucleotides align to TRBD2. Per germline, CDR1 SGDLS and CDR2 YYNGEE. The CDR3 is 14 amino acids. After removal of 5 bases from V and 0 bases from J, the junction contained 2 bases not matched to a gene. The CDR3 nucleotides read TGTGCCAGCAGAGCGGGGGTTAGCACAGATACGCAGTATTTT. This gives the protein CASRAGVSTDTQYF.

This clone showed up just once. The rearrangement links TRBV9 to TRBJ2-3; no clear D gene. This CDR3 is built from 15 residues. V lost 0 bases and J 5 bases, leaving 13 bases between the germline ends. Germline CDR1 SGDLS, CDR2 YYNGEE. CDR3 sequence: CASSVARTRQDTQYF. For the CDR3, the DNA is TGTGCCAGCAGCGTAGCTCGAACCCGACAAGATACGCAGTATTTT.

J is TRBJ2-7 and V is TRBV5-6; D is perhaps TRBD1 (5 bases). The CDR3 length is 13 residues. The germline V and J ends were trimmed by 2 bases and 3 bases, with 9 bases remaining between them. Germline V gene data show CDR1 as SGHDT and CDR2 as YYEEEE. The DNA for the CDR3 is TGTGCCAGCAGCTTTATAGGGGACTACGAGCAGTACTTC. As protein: CASSFIGDYEQYF.

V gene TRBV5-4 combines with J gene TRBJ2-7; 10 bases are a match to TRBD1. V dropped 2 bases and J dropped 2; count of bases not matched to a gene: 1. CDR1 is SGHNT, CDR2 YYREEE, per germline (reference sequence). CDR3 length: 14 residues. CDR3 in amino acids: CASSFGTGAYEQYF. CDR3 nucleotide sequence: TGTGCCAGCAGCTTCGGGACAGGGGCCTACGAGCAGTACTTC.

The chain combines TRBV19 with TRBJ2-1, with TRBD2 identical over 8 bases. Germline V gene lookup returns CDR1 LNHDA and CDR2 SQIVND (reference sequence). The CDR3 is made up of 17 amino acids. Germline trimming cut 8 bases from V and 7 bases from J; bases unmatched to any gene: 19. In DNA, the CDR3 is TGTGCCAGTTCATCCCCAGTTAGCGGGGCTTGGGTAAATGAGCAGTTCTTC. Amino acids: CASSSPVSGAWVNEQFF. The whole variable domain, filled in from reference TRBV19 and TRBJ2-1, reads DGGITQSPKYLFRKEGQNVTLSCEQNLNHDAMYWYRQDPGQGLRLIYYSQIVNDFQKGDIAEGYSVSREKKESFPLTVTSAQKNPTAFYLCASSSPVSGAWVNEQFFGPGTRLTVL.

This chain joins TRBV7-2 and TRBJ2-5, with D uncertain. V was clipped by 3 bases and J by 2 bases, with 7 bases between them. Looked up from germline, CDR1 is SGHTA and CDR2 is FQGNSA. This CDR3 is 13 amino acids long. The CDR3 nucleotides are TGTGCCAGCAGCTTTGTATATCAAGAGACCCAGTACTTC. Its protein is CASSFVYQETQYF.

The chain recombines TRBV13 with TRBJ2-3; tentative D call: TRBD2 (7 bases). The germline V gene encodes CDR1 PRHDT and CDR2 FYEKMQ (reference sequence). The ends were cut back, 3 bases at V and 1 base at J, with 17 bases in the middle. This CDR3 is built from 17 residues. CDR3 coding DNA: TGTGCCAGCAGCTTCCGGGCACGCGGGGGCGGCACAGATACGCAGTATTTT. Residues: CASSFRARGGGTDTQYF.

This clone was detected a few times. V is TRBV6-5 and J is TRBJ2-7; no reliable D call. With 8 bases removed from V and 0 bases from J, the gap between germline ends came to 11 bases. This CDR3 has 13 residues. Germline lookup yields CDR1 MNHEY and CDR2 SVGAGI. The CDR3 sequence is CASLSHSSYEQYF. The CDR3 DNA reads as TGTGCCAGCCTCAGCCACAGCTCCTACGAGCAGTACTTC.

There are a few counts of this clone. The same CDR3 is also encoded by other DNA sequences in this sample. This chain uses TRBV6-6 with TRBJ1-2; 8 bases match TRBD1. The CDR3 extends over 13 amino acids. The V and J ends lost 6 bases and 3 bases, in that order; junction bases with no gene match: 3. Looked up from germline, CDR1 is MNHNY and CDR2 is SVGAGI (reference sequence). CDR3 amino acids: CASSLTGDYGYTF. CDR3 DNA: TGTGCCAGCAGCCTGACAGGGGACTATGGCTACACCTTC.

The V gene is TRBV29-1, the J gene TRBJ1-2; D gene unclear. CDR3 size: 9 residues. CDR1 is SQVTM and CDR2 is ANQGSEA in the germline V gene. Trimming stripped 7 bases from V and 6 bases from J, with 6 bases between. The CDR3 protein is CSDINGYTF. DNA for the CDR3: TGCAGCGATATAAATGGCTACACCTTC.

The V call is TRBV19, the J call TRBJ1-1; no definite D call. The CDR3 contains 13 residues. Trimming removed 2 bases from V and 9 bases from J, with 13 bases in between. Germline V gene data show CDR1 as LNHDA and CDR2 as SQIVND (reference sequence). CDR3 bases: TGTGCCAGTAGTATACTAACCGAGCCTAAAGCTTTCTTT. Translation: CASSILTEPKAFF.

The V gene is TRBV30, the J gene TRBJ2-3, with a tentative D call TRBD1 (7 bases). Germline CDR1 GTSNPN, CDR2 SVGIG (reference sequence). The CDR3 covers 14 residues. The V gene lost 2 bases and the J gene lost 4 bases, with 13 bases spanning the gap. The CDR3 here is CAWSRQGGSDTQYF. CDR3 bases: TGTGCCTGGAGTCGGCAGGGGGGTTCAGATACGCAGTATTTT.

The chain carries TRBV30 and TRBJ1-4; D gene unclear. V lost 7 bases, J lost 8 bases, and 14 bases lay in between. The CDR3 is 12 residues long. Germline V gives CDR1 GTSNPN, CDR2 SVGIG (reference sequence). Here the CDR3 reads CAFEAAGEKLFF. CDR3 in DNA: TGTGCCTTCGAAGCAGCGGGGGAAAAACTGTTTTTT.

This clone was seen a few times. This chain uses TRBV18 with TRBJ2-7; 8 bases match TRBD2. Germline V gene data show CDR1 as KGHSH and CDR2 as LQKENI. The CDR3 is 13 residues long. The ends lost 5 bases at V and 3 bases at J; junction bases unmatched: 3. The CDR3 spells CASSGGLVYEQYF. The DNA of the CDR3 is TGTGCCAGCTCAGGGGGACTAGTCTACGAGCAGTACTTC.

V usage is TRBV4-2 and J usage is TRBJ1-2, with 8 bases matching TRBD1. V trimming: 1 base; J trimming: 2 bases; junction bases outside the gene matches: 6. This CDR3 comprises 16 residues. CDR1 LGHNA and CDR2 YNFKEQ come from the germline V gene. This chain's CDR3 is CASSQVGTGANYGYTF. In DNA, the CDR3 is TGTGCCAGCAGCCAAGTGGGGACAGGCGCAAACTATGGCTACACCTTC.

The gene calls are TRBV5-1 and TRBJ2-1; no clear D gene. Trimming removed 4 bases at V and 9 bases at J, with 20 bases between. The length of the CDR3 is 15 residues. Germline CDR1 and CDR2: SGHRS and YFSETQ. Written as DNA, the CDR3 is TGCGCCAGCAGCCCCCAGGTCCATGGGTTGGGTGAGCAGTTCTTC. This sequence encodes CASSPQVHGLGEQFF.

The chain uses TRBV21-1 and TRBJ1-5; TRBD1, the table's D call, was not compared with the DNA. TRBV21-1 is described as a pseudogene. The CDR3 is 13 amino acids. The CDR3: CASRGTGNQPQHF. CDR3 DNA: TGTGCCAGCAGGGGGACAGGCAATCAGCCCCAGCATTTT.

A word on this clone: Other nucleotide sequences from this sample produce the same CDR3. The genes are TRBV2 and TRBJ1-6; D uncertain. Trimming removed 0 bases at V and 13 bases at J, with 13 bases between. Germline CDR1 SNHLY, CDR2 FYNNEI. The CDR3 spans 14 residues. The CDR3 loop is CASSEALRGSPLHF. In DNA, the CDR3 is TGTGCCAGCAGTGAAGCGCTTCGGGGTTCCCCCCTCCACTTT.

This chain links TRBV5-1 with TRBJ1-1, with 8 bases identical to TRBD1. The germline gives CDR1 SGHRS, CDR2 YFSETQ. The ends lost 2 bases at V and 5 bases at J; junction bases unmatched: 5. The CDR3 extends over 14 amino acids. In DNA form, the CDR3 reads TGCGCCAGCAGCTTCCAGGGGGCCGGAACTGAAGCTTTCTTT. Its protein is CASSFQGAGTEAFF.